Following are 18 T cell receptor beta chains from one sample sequenced in a study of blood T cell repertoires in COVID-19. Libraries were prepared by immunoSEQ multiplex PCR; TCRdb keeps only in-frame clonotypes and omits some of them. Of hundreds of thousands of clones listed, 75% to 90% are singletons. Sequenced sample: PBMCs or T cells enriched from blood (not recorded which). The receptors were sampled from a man between 18 and 35 years old who had recovered from COVID-19.

The chain is built from TRBV4-2 and TRBJ1-1; TRBD1 matches 10 bases. Germline values: CDR1 LGHNA, CDR2 YNFKEQ. V lost 1 base and J lost 13; bases outside the gene matches: 6. CDR3 length: 13 residues. The CDR3 bases are TGTGCCAGCAGCCAAGGGCGGACAGGGGGGGATTTCTTT. Its translation is CASSQGRTGGDFF.

The V and J genes are TRBV6-1 and TRBJ1-1; unclear D gene. The CDR3 length is 13 residues. The germline V gene encodes CDR1 MNHNS and CDR2 SASEGT. The ends were cut back, 1 base at V and 0 bases at J, with 3 bases in the middle. The CDR3 protein is CASSEVMNTEAFF. CDR3 coding DNA: TGTGCCAGCAGTGAAGTCATGAACACTGAAGCTTTCTTT.

This chain links TRBV7-2 with TRBJ2-1; the match to TRBD2 covers 10 bases. Germline lookup yields CDR1 SGHTA and CDR2 FQGNSA. CDR3 length: 15 residues. With 2 bases clipped from V and 9 bases from J, the junction kept 7 bases outside the gene matches. The CDR3 here is CASSLNGLAGVEQFF. The CDR3 DNA sequence: TGTGCCAGCAGCTTAAATGGGCTAGCGGGAGTTGAGCAGTTCTTC.

The rearrangement uses TRBV5-1 and TRBJ1-1; D perhaps matches TRBD1 (6 bases). The V end was cut by 0 bases, the J end by 8 bases, with 17 bases between. Germline V gives CDR1 SGHRS, CDR2 YFSETQ. The CDR3 spans 15 residues. The CDR3 reads CASSLVVAGGGEAFF. The DNA for the CDR3 is TGCGCCAGCAGCTTGGTTGTTGCTGGGGGCGGCGAAGCTTTCTTT.

This clone was observed a handful of times. The V gene is TRBV30, the J gene TRBJ1-1; no firm D call. The CDR3 runs 15 residues. The V end lost 0 bases, the J end lost 4 bases, and 15 bases lay between the germline ends. Germline V lookup: CDR1 GTSNPN, CDR2 SVGIG (reference sequence). In DNA, the CDR3 is TGTGCCTGGAGTGTACGGCTGGGGAGCGTCACTGAAGCTTTCTTT. It specifies CAWSVRLGSVTEAFF.

The chain employs TRBV7-3 and TRBJ1-2, with 9 bases fitting TRBD1. V was pared by 0 bases and J by 4 bases, with 9 bases of the junction left unmatched. Germline V CDR1 and CDR2: SGHTA, FQGTGA. The length of the CDR3 is 17 residues. The CDR3 coding sequence is TGTGCCAGCAGCTTAACGTTAACAGGGGGCGCGACCTATGGCTACACCTTC. Amino acids: CASSLTLTGGATYGYTF.

The rearrangement joins TRBV5-6 to TRBJ2-7; 8 bases match TRBD1. The V gene's germline CDR1 is SGHDT and CDR2 YYEEEE. The junction had 3 bases not matched to a gene; V was cut back by 2 bases and J by 2 bases. The CDR3 sequence is 14 residues long. The CDR3 protein is CASSFRGRAYEQYF. The CDR3 coding sequence is TGTGCCAGCAGCTTCAGGGGGCGCGCCTACGAGCAGTACTTC.

The J gene is TRBJ1-1, the V gene TRBV6-5; 7 bases align to TRBD1. Looked up from germline, CDR1 is MNHEY and CDR2 is SVGAGI. The V segment lost 0 bases and the J segment 0 bases; nucleotides outside the gene matches: 1. The CDR3 consists of 15 residues. The CDR3, as DNA: TGTGCCAGCAGTTACTCGGGGACAGTGAACACTGAAGCTTTCTTT. This encodes CASSYSGTVNTEAFF.

The chain is built from TRBV28 and TRBJ1-1, with D tentatively TRBD1 (5 bases). The CDR3 loop spans 10 amino acids. V lost 6 bases, J lost 10 bases, and 9 bases lay in between. CDR1 and CDR2 from the germline V gene are MDHEN and SYDVKM. The CDR3 loop reads CASSGGGAFF. As DNA, the CDR3 is TGTGCCAGCAGCGGGGGAGGAGCTTTCTTT.

The rearrangement joins TRBV5-1 to TRBJ1-2, with 10 bases identical to TRBD1. This CDR3 has 15 amino acids. The V gene's germline CDR1 is SGHRS and CDR2 YFSETQ. V shed 0 bases and J 7 bases; nucleotides not matched to a gene: 6. CDR3 coding DNA: TGCGCCAGCAGCTTGGGACAGGGGGCCGGCGGTGGCTACACCTTC. Its protein product is CASSLGQGAGGGYTF.

The chain uses TRBV7-9 and TRBJ2-3, with a weak D call TRBD1 (6 bases). The CDR3 covers 17 residues. Germline V CDR1 and CDR2: SEHNR, FQNEAQ (reference sequence). Trimming stripped 5 bases from V and 5 bases from J, with 23 bases between. The CDR3 spells CASSAQGHGPREDTQYF. The CDR3 DNA sequence: TGTGCCAGCAGCGCCCAGGGGCACGGTCCAAGAGAAGATACGCAGTATTTT.

The chain links TRBV5-1 to TRBJ2-3; 8 bases fit TRBD2. In germline, CDR1 is SGHRS, CDR2 YFSETQ. The CDR3 has 15 amino acids. The J segment lost 2 bases and the V segment lost 4 bases, leaving 6 bases of the junction unmatched. The CDR3 coding sequence is TGCGCCAGCAGCAAGACGGGGGGGTCCACAGATACGCAGTATTTT. Amino acid sequence: CASSKTGGSTDTQYF.

This clone has just one count. The gene calls are TRBV6-5 and TRBJ1-1, with a possible D match to TRBD1 (6 bases). Germline V lookup: CDR1 MNHEY, CDR2 SVGAGI. The CDR3 extends over 13 amino acids. The V and J ends lost 5 bases and 6 bases respectively, with 13 bases between them. The CDR3 reads CASSKPRGAEAFF. As DNA, the CDR3 is TGTGCCAGCAGTAAACCCAGGGGAGCTGAAGCTTTCTTT.

DNA of the CDR3: TGTGCCAGCAGCCACGTTCGGGGGAATCAGCCCCAGCATTTT. Protein sequence: CASSHVRGNQPQHF. The V and J genes are TRBV6-8 and TRBJ1-5, with D perhaps matching TRBD1 (5 bases). The CDR3 loop spans 14 amino acids. CDR1 and CDR2 (germline): MNHGY, SAAAGT. Deletions cut 6 bases from V and 4 bases from J, with 13 bases between.

The rearrangement links TRBV18 to TRBJ1-6; the match to TRBD1 covers 8 bases. This CDR3 spans 16 amino acids. Trimming took 5 bases from V and 9 from J; bases not matched to a gene: 12. Germline CDR1 is KGHSH and CDR2 is LQKENI. CDR3 coding DNA: TGTGCCAGCTCAAGCACCGCAGGGGGCGCGGGTTCACCCCTCCACTTT. This translates into CASSSTAGGAGSPLHF.

This chain joins TRBV14 and TRBJ2-1, with no clear D. The CDR3 loop spans 12 amino acids. Germline lookup yields CDR1 SGHDN and CDR2 FVKESK. V was cut by 5 bases and J by 4 bases, with 6 bases left in between. The CDR3 region is CASSAQYNEQFF. Here the CDR3 DNA reads TGTGCCAGCAGCGCACAGTACAATGAGCAGTTCTTC. Together with reference TRBV14 and TRBJ2-1, the CDR3 gives the full variable domain: EAGVTQFPSHSVIEKGQTVTLRCDPISGHDNLYWYRRVMGKEIKFLLHFVKESKQDESGMPNNRFLAERTGGTYSTLKVQPAELEDSGVYFCASSAQYNEQFFGPGTRLTVL.

This chain connects TRBV4-1 to TRBJ2-2; D not certain. CDR3 length equals 15 residues. V was pared by 4 bases and J by 0 bases, with 9 bases between. Germline CDR1 and CDR2: MGHRA and YSYEKL. Here the CDR3 reads CASSPTQANTGELFF. The CDR3 nucleotides are TGCGCCAGCAGCCCCACTCAAGCGAACACCGGGGAGCTGTTTTTT.

The V call is TRBV2, the J call TRBJ2-5; perhaps TRBD2 as D (5 bases). The CDR3 is 13 amino acids. Germline-derived CDR1 and CDR2 are SNHLY and FYNNEI. Trimming left V 6 bases short and J 5 bases short, with 13 bases between. The CDR3 loop reads CASRVGSGETQYF. The CDR3 DNA follows: TGTGCCAGCAGGGTCGGGTCGGGGGAGACCCAGTACTTC.